This T cell receptor (beta chain) was obtained from a study of blood T cells in healthy people across ages. Points from the study as a whole: More naive CD4+ cells and higher diversity marked long-lived donors relative to aged donors. Across the age range, TCR beta diversity per million T cells fell in a roughly linear way.

The sample holds a few counts of this clonotype. Its specificity is unknown. Samples had at least 7 million PBMCs isolated from them. A second 7 to 11 cycle PCR used barcoded and J-beta primers. TCRdb reprocessed the 5' RACE reads via MiXCR and lists one record per CDR3 protein. The table lists around 1.5 million distinct CDR3 sequences, about 31% of them singletons. V was clipped by 6 bases and J by 4 bases; unmatched bases: 8. There are 14 residues in the CDR3. Germline CDR1 ENHRY, CDR2 SYGVKD. The TCR originated in a woman in her 30s in good health. Sequenced input: blood. V gene TRBV10-3 combines with J gene TRBJ2-5; 7 nucleotides agree with TRBD1. CDR3 nucleotide sequence: TGTGCCATCAGGAGCCAGAAGGGGGCAGAGACCCAGTACTTC. Amino acids: CAIRSQKGAETQYF.